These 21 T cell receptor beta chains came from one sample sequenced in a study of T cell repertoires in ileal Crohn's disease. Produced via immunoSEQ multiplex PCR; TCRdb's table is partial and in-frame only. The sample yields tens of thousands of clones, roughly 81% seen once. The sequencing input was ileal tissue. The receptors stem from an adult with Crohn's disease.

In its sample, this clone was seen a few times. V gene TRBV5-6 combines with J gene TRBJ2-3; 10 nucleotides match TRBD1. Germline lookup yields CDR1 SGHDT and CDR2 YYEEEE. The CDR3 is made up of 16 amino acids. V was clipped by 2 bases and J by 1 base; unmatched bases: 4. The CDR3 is CASSLRGTGGTDTQYF. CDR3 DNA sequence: TGTGCCAGCAGCTTAAGGGGGACAGGGGGCACAGATACGCAGTATTTT.

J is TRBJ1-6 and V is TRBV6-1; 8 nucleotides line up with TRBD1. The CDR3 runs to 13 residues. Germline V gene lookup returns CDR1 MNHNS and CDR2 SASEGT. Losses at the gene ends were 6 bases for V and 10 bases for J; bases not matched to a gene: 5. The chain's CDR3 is CASSGQGGSPLHF. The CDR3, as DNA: TGTGCCAGCAGCGGACAGGGAGGATCACCCCTCCACTTT.

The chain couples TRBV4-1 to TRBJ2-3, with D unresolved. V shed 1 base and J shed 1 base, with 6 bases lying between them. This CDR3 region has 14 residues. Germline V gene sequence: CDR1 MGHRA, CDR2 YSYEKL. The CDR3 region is CASSQGVGTDTQYF. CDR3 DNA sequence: TGCGCCAGCAGCCAAGGAGTAGGCACAGATACGCAGTATTTT.

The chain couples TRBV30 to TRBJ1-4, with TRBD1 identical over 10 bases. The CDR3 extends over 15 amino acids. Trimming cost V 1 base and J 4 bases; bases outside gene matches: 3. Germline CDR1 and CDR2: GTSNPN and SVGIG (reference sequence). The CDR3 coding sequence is TGTGCCTGGAGTGAGGACAGGGGGGTTAATGAAAAACTGTTTTTT. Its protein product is CAWSEDRGVNEKLFF.

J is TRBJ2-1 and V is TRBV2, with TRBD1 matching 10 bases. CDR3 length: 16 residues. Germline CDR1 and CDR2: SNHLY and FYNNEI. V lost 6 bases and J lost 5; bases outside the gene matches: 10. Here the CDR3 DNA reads TGTGCCAGCAGGAAAGCCGGGACAGGGGTCAACAATGAGCAGTTCTTC. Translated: CASRKAGTGVNNEQFF.

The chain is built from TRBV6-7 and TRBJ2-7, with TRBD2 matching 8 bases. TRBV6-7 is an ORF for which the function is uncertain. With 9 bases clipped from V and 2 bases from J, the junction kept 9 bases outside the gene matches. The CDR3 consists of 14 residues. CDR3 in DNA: TGTGCCAGAAGACTAGCGACTCTTCCCTACGAGCAGTACTTC. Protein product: CARRLATLPYEQYF.

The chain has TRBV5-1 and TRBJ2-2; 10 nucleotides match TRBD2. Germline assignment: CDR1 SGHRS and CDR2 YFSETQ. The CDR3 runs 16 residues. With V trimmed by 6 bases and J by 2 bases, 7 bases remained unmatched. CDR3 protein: CASTASGGLNTGELFF. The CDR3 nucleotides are TGCGCCAGCACGGCTAGCGGGGGCCTAAACACCGGGGAGCTGTTTTTT.

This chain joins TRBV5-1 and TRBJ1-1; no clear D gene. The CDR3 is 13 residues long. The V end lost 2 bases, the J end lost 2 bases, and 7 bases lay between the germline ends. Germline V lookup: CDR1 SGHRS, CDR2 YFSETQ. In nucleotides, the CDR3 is TGCGCCAGCAGCTTTTACAGCAACACTGAAGCTTTCTTT. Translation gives CASSFYSNTEAFF.

DNA of the CDR3: TGTGCCAGCAGCCGACAGGGGGCTAGGGACGAGCAGTACTTC. Translation gives CASSRQGARDEQYF. The V and J genes are TRBV27 and TRBJ2-7, with TRBD1 identical over 10 bases. V gave up 6 bases and J gave up 5 bases; unmatched junction bases: 7. Germline CDR1 MNHEY, CDR2 SMNVEV (reference sequence). CDR3 length: 14 amino acids.

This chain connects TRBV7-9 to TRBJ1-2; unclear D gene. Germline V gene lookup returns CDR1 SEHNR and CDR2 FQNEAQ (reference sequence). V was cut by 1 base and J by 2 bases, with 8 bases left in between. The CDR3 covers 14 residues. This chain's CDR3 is CASSLVGGNYGYTF. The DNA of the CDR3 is TGTGCCAGCAGCTTAGTTGGAGGGAACTATGGCTACACCTTC. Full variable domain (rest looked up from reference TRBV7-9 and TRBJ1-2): DTGVSQNPRHKITKRGQNVTFRCDPISEHNRLYWYRQTLGQGPEFLTYFQNEAQLEKSRLLSDRFSAERPKGSFSTLEIQRTEQGDSAMYLCASSLVGGNYGYTFGSGTRLTVV.

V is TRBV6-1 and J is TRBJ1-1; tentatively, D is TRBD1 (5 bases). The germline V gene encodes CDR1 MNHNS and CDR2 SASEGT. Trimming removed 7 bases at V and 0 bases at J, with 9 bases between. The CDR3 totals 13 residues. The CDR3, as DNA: TGTGCCAGCAATAGACAGTTGAACACTGAAGCTTTCTTT. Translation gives CASNRQLNTEAFF.

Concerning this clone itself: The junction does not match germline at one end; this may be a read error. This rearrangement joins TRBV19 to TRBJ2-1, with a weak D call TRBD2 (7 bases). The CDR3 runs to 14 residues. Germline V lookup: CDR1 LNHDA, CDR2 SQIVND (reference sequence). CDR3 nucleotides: TGTGCCAGTAGTCGTACAGGGAGGGTTGGTGAGCAATTCTTC. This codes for CASSRTGRVGEQFF.

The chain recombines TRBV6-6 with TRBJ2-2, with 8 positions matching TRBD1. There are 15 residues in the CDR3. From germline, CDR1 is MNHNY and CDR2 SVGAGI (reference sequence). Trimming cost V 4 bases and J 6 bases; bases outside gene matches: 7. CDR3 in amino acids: CASSLGQVGAGELFF. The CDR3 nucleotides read TGTGCCAGCAGTTTGGGACAGGTCGGAGCCGGGGAGCTGTTTTTT.

The DNA of the CDR3 is TGCGCCAGCAGCCGACGCACCCCAGGTGCGGGGGGCCACACAGATACGCAGTATTTT. Its protein is CASSRRTPGAGGHTDTQYF. The V gene is TRBV5-1, the J gene TRBJ2-3, with 8 bases matching TRBD2. The germline CDR1 and CDR2 sequences are SGHRS and YFSETQ. The ends lost 4 bases at V and 2 bases at J; junction bases unmatched: 18. CDR3 length equals 19 residues.

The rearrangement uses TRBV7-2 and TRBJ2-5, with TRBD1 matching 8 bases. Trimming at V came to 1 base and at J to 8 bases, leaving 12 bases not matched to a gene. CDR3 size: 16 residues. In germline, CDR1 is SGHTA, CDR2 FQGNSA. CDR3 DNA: TGTGCCAGCAGCTTAGTGGTTGGGGCAGGGGGCTCAACCCAGTACTTC. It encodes CASSLVVGAGGSTQYF.

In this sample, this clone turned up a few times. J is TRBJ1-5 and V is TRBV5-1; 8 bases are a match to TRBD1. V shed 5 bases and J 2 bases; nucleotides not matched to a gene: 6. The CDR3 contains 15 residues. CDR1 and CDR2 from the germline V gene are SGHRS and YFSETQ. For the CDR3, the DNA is TGCGCCAGCAGGAGGACAGGGCTCGGCAATCAGCCCCAGCATTTT. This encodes CASRRTGLGNQPQHF.

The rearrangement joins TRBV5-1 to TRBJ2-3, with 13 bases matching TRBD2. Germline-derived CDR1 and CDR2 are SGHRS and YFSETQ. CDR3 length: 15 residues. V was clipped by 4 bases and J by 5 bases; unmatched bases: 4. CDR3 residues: CASSAGLAGIDTQYF. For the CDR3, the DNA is TGCGCCAGCAGCGCGGGACTAGCGGGGATAGATACGCAGTATTTT.

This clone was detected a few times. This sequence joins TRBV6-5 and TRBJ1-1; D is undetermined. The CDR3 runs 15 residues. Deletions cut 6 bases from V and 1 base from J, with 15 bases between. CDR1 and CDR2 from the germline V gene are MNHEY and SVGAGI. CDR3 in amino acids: CASSQTGSSNTEAFF. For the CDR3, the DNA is TGTGCCAGCAGCCAAACGGGATCCTCGAACACTGAAGCTTTCTTT.

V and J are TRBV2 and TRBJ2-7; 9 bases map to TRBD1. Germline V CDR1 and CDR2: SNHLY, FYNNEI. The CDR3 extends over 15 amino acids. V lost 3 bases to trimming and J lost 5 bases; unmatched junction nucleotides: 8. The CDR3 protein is CASSEEQGAFDEQYF. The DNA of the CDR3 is TGTGCCAGCAGTGAGGAACAGGGGGCTTTCGACGAGCAGTACTTC.

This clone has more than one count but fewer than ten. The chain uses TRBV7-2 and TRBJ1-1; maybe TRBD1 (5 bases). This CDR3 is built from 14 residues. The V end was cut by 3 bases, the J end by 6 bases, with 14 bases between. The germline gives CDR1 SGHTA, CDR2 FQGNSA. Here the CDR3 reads CASSFGAYVPEAFF. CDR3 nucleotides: TGTGCCAGCAGCTTTGGGGCCTATGTCCCTGAAGCTTTCTTT. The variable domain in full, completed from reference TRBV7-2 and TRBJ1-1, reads GAGVSQSPSNKVTEKGKDVELRCDPISGHTALYWYRQSLGQGLEFLIYFQGNSAPDKSGLPSDRFSAERTGGSVSTLTIQRTQQEDSAVYLCASSFGAYVPEAFFGQGTRLTVV.

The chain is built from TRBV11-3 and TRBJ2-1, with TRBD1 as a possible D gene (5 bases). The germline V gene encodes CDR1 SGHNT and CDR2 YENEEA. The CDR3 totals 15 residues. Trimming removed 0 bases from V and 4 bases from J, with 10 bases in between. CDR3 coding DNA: TGTGCCAGCAGCTTAGAGCAGGGATCTTACAATGAGCAGTTCTTC. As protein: CASSLEQGSYNEQFF. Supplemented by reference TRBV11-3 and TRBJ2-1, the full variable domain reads EAGVVQSPRYKIIEKKQPVAFWCNPISGHNTLYWYLQNLGQGPELLIRYENEEAVDDSQLPKDRFSAERLKGVDSTLKIQPAELGDSAVYLCASSLEQGSYNEQFFGPGTRLTVL.